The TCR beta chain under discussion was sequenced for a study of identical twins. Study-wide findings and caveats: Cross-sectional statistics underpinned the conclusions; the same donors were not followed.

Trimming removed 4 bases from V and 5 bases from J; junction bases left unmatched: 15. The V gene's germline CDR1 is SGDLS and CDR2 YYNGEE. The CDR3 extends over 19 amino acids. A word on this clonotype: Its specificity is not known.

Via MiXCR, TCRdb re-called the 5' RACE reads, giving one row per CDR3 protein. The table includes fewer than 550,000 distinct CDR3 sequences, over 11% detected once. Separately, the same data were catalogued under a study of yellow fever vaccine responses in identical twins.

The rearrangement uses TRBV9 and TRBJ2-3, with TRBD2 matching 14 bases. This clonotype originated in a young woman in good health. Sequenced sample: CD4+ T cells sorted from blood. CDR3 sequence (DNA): TGTGCCAGCAGCCCCTCCGGACTAGCGGGAGGAAGACGGGTAGATACGCAGTATTTT. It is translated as CASSPSGLAGGRRVDTQYF.